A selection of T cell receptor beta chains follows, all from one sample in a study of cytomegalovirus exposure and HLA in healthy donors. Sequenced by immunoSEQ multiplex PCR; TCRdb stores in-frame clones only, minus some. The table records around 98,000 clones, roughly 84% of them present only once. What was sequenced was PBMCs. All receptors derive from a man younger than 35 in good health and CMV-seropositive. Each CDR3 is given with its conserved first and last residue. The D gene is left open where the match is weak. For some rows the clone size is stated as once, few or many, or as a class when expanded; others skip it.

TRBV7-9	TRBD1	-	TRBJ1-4	TGTGCCAGCGACCCAGGACAGGGAGATGAAAAACTGTTTTTT	CASDPGQGDEKLFF
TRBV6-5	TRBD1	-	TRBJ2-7	TGTGCCAGCAGTCGGACAGGTAGCTACGAGCAGTACTTC	CASSRTGSYEQYF
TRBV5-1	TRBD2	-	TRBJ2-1	TGCGCCAGCAGCTACCTAGCGGGACGTTCGTATGAGCAGTTCTTC	CASSYLAGRSYEQFF
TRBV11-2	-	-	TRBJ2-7	TGTGCCAGCAGCTTAGATAGGGGTGGTTGGAACGAGCAGTACTTC	CASSLDRGGWNEQYF
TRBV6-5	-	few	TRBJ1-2	TGTGCCAGCAGCCCGACTGCGGGGACTTTCTATGGCTACACCTTC	CASSPTAGTFYGYTF
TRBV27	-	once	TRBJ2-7	TGTGCCAGCAGTTTATCCCCCTATAAGGAGCAGTACTTC	CASSLSPYKEQYF
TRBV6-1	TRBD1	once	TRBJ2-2	TGTGCCAGCAAGGATCAGGGGGCCTCCGGGGAGCTGTTTTTT	CASKDQGASGELFF
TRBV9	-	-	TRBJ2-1	TGTGCCAGCAGCGTTAAGGGGGGGGATTACAATGAGCAGTTCTTC	CASSVKGGDYNEQFF
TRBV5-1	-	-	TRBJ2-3	TGCGCCAGCAGCATCGGAACAGGGACAGATACGCAGTATTTT	CASSIGTGTDTQYF
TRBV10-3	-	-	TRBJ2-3	TGTGCCATCAGTGACCGGGATCTAATCGCAGATACGCAGTATTTT	CAISDRDLIADTQYF
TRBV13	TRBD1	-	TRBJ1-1	TGTGCCAGCAGCTCGGACAGGGATGTGCCTGAAGCTTTCTTT	CASSSDRDVPEAFF
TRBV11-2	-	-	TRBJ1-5	TGTGCCAGCAGCTCTCGATACGGTGGTCCGCCCCAGCATTTT	CASSSRYGGPPQHF
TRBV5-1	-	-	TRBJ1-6	TGCGCCAGCAGCCTACAGGGTAGCTCCTATAATTCACCCCTCCACTTT	CASSLQGSSYNSPLHF
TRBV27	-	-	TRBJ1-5	TGTGCCAGCAGTCCGGACAGCCATCAGCCCCAGCATTTT	CASSPDSHQPQHF
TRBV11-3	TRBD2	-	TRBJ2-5	TGTGCCAGCAGCTTAGTACTTGGGACGGGAGGAGTTCAAGAGACCCAGTACTTC	CASSLVLGTGGVQETQYF
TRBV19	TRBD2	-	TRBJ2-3	TGTGCCAGTAGTCGAACGCCCGGGACTAGCGGGAGTACAGATACGCAGTATTTT	CASSRTPGTSGSTDTQYF
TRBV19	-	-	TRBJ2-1	TGTGCCAGTAGTATAGCCCCAGGCAATGAGCAGTTCTTC	CASSIAPGNEQFF
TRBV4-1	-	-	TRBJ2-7	TGCGCCAGCAGCCAAACAGTTTCCTACGAGCAGTACTTC	CASSQTVSYEQYF
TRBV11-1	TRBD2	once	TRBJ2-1	TGTGCCAGCAGCGGGGGTGGCGGGAGCGGCTCCTACAATGAGCAGTTCTTC	CASSGGGGSGSYNEQFF
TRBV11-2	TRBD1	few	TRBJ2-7	TGTGCCAGCAGCTCCGGACAGGGAAACTACGAGCAGTACTTC	CASSSGQGNYEQYF
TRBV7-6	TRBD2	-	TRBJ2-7	TGTGCCAGCAGCTTAGGTCTAGCGGGAGGCTCCTACGAGCAGTACTTC	CASSLGLAGGSYEQYF
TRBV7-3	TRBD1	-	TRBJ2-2	TGTGCCAGCAGCTTAGGGGGACAGGGCAACACCGGGGAGCTGTTTTTT	CASSLGGQGNTGELFF
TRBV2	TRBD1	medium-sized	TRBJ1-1	TGTGCCAGCAGTGTTGACAGGGTGAACACTGAAGCTTTCTTT	CASSVDRVNTEAFF
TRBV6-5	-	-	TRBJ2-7	TGTGCCAGCACCAAGACAGCCCCCTACGAGCAGTACTTC	CASTKTAPYEQYF
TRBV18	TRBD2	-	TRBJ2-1	TGTGCCAGCTCACCGACTAGCGGTACAATGAGGGAGCAGTTCTTC	CASSPTSGTMREQFF
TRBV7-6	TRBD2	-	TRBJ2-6	TGTGCCAGCAGCGAAAGTAGCGGGACTGGGGCCAACGTCCTGACTTTC	CASSESSGTGANVLTF
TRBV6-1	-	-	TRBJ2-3	TGTGCCAGCAGTGAACTTGAGGGTACGCAGTATTTT	CASSELEGTQYF
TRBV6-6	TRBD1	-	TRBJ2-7	TGTGCCAGCAGTTACCAACAGGGGAACTACGAGCAGTACTTC	CASSYQQGNYEQYF
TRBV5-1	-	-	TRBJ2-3	TGCGCCAGCAGCTTTTTGGACATAGGGGACACAGATACGCAGTATTTT	CASSFLDIGDTDTQYF
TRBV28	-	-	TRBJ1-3	TGTGCCAGCAGTCCAACTCAGTACGGGTTCACTGGAAACACCATATATTTT	CASSPTQYGFTGNTIYF
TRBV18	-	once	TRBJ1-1	TGTGCCAGCTCACCAGGAAACCGGGGGGACACTGAAGCTTTCTTT	CASSPGNRGDTEAFF
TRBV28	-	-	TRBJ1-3	TGTGCCAGCAGTTTTCGGGGGTACTCTGGAAACACCATATATTTT	CASSFRGYSGNTIYF
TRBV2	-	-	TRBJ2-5	TGTGCCAGCAATCCACTCGCCGGGTCTAGAAAAGAGACCCAGTACTTC	CASNPLAGSRKETQYF
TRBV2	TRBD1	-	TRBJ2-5	TGTGCCAGCAGTGAGGGACAGGGAAGTTGGGAGACCCAGTACTTC	CASSEGQGSWETQYF
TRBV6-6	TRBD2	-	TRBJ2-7	TGTGCCAGCAGTTACTCCAGCGGGAGGTCTACCTACGAGCAGTACTTC	CASSYSSGRSTYEQYF
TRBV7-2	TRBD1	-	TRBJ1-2	TGTGCCAGCAGCTTGGCCGGGACAGGTCGCTACACCTTC	CASSLAGTGRYTF
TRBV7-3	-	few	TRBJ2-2	TGTGCCAGCAGCACCAAAAGCGGCACCGGGGAGCTGTTTTTT	CASSTKSGTGELFF
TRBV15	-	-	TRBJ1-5	TGTGCCACCAGCAGAGATCTGAGGGAGGGCCAAGAAAATAATCAGCCCCAGCATTTT	CATSRDLREGQENNQPQHF
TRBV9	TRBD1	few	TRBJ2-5	TGTGCCAGCAGCGCCTCTACAGGGGAAGAGACCCAGTACTTC	CASSASTGEETQYF